The 17 T cell receptor beta chains given below trace back to one sample, sequenced in a study of CD4 T cell repertoires in COVID-19. The assay was immunoSEQ multiplex PCR, and TCRdb's table has in-frame clones only and misses some. Of approximately 75,000 clones listed, roughly 80% are singletons. The specimen was CD4+ T cells from peripheral blood, collected after recovery from COVID-19. The source of these receptors is a human donor who had COVID-19.

The J gene is TRBJ2-4, the V gene TRBV19; D is perhaps TRBD1 (5 bases). The CDR3 is 15 residues long. The ends were cut back, 5 bases at V and 1 base at J, with 12 bases in the middle. Germline values: CDR1 LNHDA, CDR2 SQIVND (reference sequence). The CDR3 nucleotides read TGTGCCAGTAGTTCAGGGTACGGGGCCAAAAACATTCAGTACTTC. The encoded protein is CASSSGYGAKNIQYF. Drawing the rest from reference TRBV19 and TRBJ2-4, the complete variable domain is DGGITQSPKYLFRKEGQNVTLSCEQNLNHDAMYWYRQDPGQGLRLIYYSQIVNDFQKGDIAEGYSVSREKKESFPLTVTSAQKNPTAFYLCASSSGYGAKNIQYFGAGTRLSVL.

Only a few counts were recorded for this clone. The chain is built from TRBV12-5 and TRBJ2-2; no clear D. The V gene's germline CDR1 is LGHNT and CDR2 FRNRAP. The CDR3 consists of 18 residues. V was trimmed by 5 bases and J by 4 bases, leaving 23 bases between them. CDR3 coding DNA: TGTGCTAGTGGTCTAACCTCGACGGCCTTCACGAGCACCGGGGAGCTGTTTTTT. Residues: CASGLTSTAFTSTGELFF.

The rearrangement links TRBV10-3 to TRBJ2-7; D perhaps matches TRBD1 (6 bases). Trimming stripped 6 bases from V and 3 bases from J, with 12 bases between. Germline-derived CDR1 and CDR2 are ENHRY and SYGVKD. The CDR3 is 13 amino acids. The CDR3 loop reads CAISETGLYEQYF. In nucleotides, the CDR3 is TGTGCCATCAGCGAAACAGGGCTCTACGAGCAGTACTTC.

This rearrangement joins TRBV12-5 to TRBJ1-1; D remains unclear. The CDR3 length is 14 residues. Looked up from germline, CDR1 is LGHNT and CDR2 is FRNRAP. Trimming pared 1 base from V and 8 bases from J, leaving 14 bases between. The DNA for the CDR3 is TGTGCTAGTGGTTTGGACGACGCGGCTTCCGAAGCTTTCTTT. It specifies CASGLDDAASEAFF.

V and J are TRBV19 and TRBJ2-4; 10 bases agree with TRBD2. CDR1 is LNHDA and CDR2 is SQIVND in the germline V gene (reference sequence). The CDR3 covers 14 residues. Trimming took 4 bases from V and 8 from J; bases not matched to a gene: 5. In nucleotides, the CDR3 is TGTGCCAGTAGTAGATCCGGGACTAGCGACATTCAGTACTTC. Protein sequence: CASSRSGTSDIQYF.

The sample holds a few counts of this clone. The chain has TRBV11-3 and TRBJ2-3; 9 bases are a match to TRBD1. The ends lost 1 base at V and 4 bases at J; junction bases unmatched: 6. Germline V lookup: CDR1 SGHNT, CDR2 YENEEA. The CDR3 is 16 amino acids. In nucleotides, the CDR3 is TGTGCCAGCAGCTTAGGGGACAGGGTATTCGCAGATACGCAGTATTTT. Translation: CASSLGDRVFADTQYF.

The rearrangement joins TRBV5-4 to TRBJ2-1, with 13 bases identical to TRBD2. The CDR3 consists of 15 residues. V shed 4 bases, J shed 7 bases, and the junction held 5 bases outside the gene matches. Germline V gene lookup returns CDR1 SGHNT and CDR2 YYREEE (reference sequence). The CDR3 here is CASSAGLAGRNEQFF. Written as DNA, the CDR3 is TGTGCCAGCAGCGCGGGACTAGCGGGGCGAAATGAGCAGTTCTTC.

This clone was counted many times. This chain joins TRBV2 and TRBJ1-1; a possible D gene is TRBD1 (5 bases). This CDR3 has 16 residues. The germline V gene has CDR1 SNHLY and CDR2 FYNNEI. Deletions cut 2 bases from V and 4 bases from J, with 17 bases between. The CDR3 nucleotides read TGTGCCAGCAGTGAATTAGGGGAAAGGGTCGGCACTGAAGCTTTCTTT. This codes for CASSELGERVGTEAFF.

This clone was observed once. J is TRBJ2-2 and V is TRBV28, with 11 bases lining up with TRBD2. CDR3 length: 14 amino acids. Germline CDR1 reads MDHEN; CDR2 reads SYDVKM. The junction had 0 bases not matched to a gene; V was cut back by 6 bases and J by 3 bases. This CDR3 is CASRLAGDTGELFF. The DNA for the CDR3 is TGTGCCAGCAGACTAGCGGGGGACACCGGGGAGCTGTTTTTT. The full variable domain, completed using reference TRBV28 and TRBJ2-2, is DVKVTQSSRYLVKRTGEKVFLECVQDMDHENMFWYRQDPGLGLRLIYFSYDVKMKEKGDIPEGYSVSREKKERFSLILESASTNQTSMYLCASRLAGDTGELFFGEGSRLTVL.

This chain links TRBV7-9 with TRBJ2-6, with D maybe TRBD2 (5 bases). CDR3 length: 15 amino acids. Between the trimmed V and J ends, which lost 8 bases and 4 bases, there was a span of 15 bases. CDR1 is SEHNR, CDR2 FQNEAQ, per germline (reference sequence). The chain's CDR3 is CASSRSGKGANVLTF. The CDR3 coding sequence is TGTGCCAGCTCAAGATCCGGGAAGGGGGCCAACGTCCTGACTTTC. The variable domain in full, with the rest retrieved from reference TRBV7-9 and TRBJ2-6, is DTGVSQNPRHKITKRGQNVTFRCDPISEHNRLYWYRQTLGQGPEFLTYFQNEAQLEKSRLLSDRFSAERPKGSFSTLEIQRTEQGDSAMYLCASSRSGKGANVLTFGAGSRLTVL.

This sequence joins TRBV4-1 and TRBJ2-6; D could derive from TRBD1 or TRBD2 (5 bases each). This CDR3 comprises 19 residues. Trimming removed 1 base at V and 5 bases at J, with 21 bases between. Germline-derived CDR1 and CDR2 are MGHRA and YSYEKL. The CDR3 loop reads CASSQVDGTALAWANVLTF. Here the CDR3 DNA reads TGCGCCAGCAGCCAAGTGGATGGGACGGCCCTGGCCTGGGCCAACGTCCTGACTTTC.

The count of this clone is one. The chain uses TRBV9 and TRBJ1-4; D not resolved. V was trimmed by 0 bases and J by 7 bases, leaving 13 bases between them. Germline values: CDR1 SGDLS, CDR2 YYNGEE. This CDR3 has 15 residues. The CDR3 is CASSVAGGEGEKLFF. CDR3 DNA sequence: TGTGCCAGCAGCGTAGCAGGCGGGGAGGGTGAAAAACTGTTTTTT.

V and J are TRBV2 and TRBJ1-5; no firm D call. The CDR3 contains 15 residues. With 4 bases removed from V and 0 bases from J, the gap between germline ends came to 10 bases. The germline gives CDR1 SNHLY, CDR2 FYNNEI. CDR3 sequence: CASSGPFISNQPQHF. CDR3 bases: TGTGCCAGCAGTGGCCCTTTCATTAGCAATCAGCCCCAGCATTTT.

The rearrangement links TRBV27 to TRBJ2-4, with TRBD1 matching 7 bases. The germline V gene encodes CDR1 MNHEY and CDR2 SMNVEV (reference sequence). This CDR3 has 14 amino acids. V lost 6 bases, J lost 6 bases, and 8 bases stayed unmatched. The chain's CDR3 is CASRPGTERNIQYF. For the CDR3, the DNA is TGTGCCAGCAGACCTGGGACAGAAAGAAACATTCAGTACTTC.

The chain uses TRBV20-1 and TRBJ2-7; D is unclear. The CDR3 covers 11 residues. Germline V lookup: CDR1 DFQATT, CDR2 SNEGSKA (reference sequence). V lost 4 bases and J 2 bases, leaving 6 bases between the germline ends. The CDR3: CSATTAYEQYF. In DNA form, the CDR3 reads TGCAGTGCTACAACAGCCTACGAGCAGTACTTC.

The chain combines TRBV27 with TRBJ2-7; D remains unclear. This CDR3 comprises 11 residues. Deletions cut 6 bases from V and 4 bases from J, with 7 bases between. Germline V gene sequence: CDR1 MNHEY, CDR2 SMNVEV (reference sequence). The CDR3 loop reads CASRQLYEQYF. The DNA for the CDR3 is TGTGCCAGCAGGCAGCTATACGAGCAGTACTTC.

This clone was observed a few times. The rearrangement uses TRBV19 and TRBJ1-6; D gene unclear. CDR3 length: 13 amino acids. The V gene lost 6 bases and the J gene lost 7 bases, with 10 bases spanning the gap. Germline V gene lookup returns CDR1 LNHDA and CDR2 SQIVND (reference sequence). The DNA of the CDR3 is TGTGCCAGTAGCCTCGGGAGCAATTCACCCCTCCACTTT. Protein product: CASSLGSNSPLHF.